This TCR beta chain was captured by sequencing in a study of graft-versus-host responses after intestinal transplantation. Background on the study: Multivisceral, liver-intestinal, or isolated intestinal transplants were given to recipients. The study gave all recipients anti-thymocyte globulin induction, then tacrolimus and steroids for 2 to 3 years. Notes on the study in general: Individuals who had graft-donor T cell macrochimerism had allografts that showed high graft-versus-host to host-versus-graft clonal ratios. GvH clones turned up in recipient marrow; some had shown up first in ileum or blood.

Clones were read by immunoSEQ multiplex PCR, and TCRdb kept only the in-frame ones, dropping some. Among roughly 99,000 clones listed, roughly 83% were seen once. As for this clone: Its antigen is as yet unknown.

The junction had 2 bases not matched to a gene; V was cut back by 5 bases and J by 1 base. Per the germline V gene, CDR1 is MDHEN and CDR2 is SYDVKM. The CDR3 runs 13 residues. This TCR derives from a human patient who received an intestinal transplant, so some T cells may come from the graft donor. This rearrangement joins TRBV28 to TRBJ2-7; 7 bases align to TRBD1. The input for sequencing was PBMCs, taken 255 days after intestinal transplant. DNA of the CDR3: TGTGCCAGCAGTCCGGGACAGTCCTACGAGCAGTACTTC. It translates to CASSPGQSYEQYF.